Listed below are T cell receptor beta chains from one sample, sequenced in a study of human T cells and chemical hapten exposure. Via MiXCR, TCRdb re-called the 5' RACE reads, giving one row per CDR3 protein. In the table there are tens of thousands of distinct CDR3 sequences, approximately 16% of which are singletons. These receptors were collected from a female donor in good health. The CDR3 runs from the conserved cysteine through the conserved F or W. Each record gives: J gene, D gene, clone size, V gene, CDR3 DNA, CDR3 protein. A D gene is named only where the DNA matches it firmly. The size of a clone is reported for some rows only, either as once, few or many, or as a class for expanded clones.

TRBJ1-6	.	.	TRBV9	TGTGCCAGCAGCGTAACGGATCTTAATTCACCCCTCCACTTT	CASSVTDLNSPLHF
TRBJ2-3	.	many	TRBV27	TGTGCCAGCAGTCAAGTCGATCATACGCAGTATTTT	CASSQVDHTQYF
TRBJ2-1	.	few	TRBV4-1	TGCGCCAGCAGCCAAGAAAGGAGGGGGCGCGGAACTGAGCAGTTCTTC	CASSQERRGRGTEQFF
TRBJ2-1	.	.	TRBV29-1	TGCAGCCCTGTTTTTCGGGGCGCTAATGAGCAGTTCTTC	CSPVFRGANEQFF
TRBJ2-7	TRBD1	few	TRBV5-1	TGCGCCAGCAGCTTGGGGACAGGGGGAGCCTACGAGCAGTACTTC	CASSLGTGGAYEQYF
TRBJ2-5	TRBD2	few	TRBV20-1	TGCAGTGCTAGAGACCCTCAGCGGGATTTTCAAGAGACCCAGTACTTC	CSARDPQRDFQETQYF
TRBJ1-6	.	few	TRBV7-2	TGTGCCAGCAGCTCCCCCGGGAGCTCCTATAATTCACCCCTCCACTTT	CASSSPGSSYNSPLHF
TRBJ2-7	.	.	TRBV12-3/TRBV12-4	TGTGCCAGCAGAGCCTCCGCCGGGACGTCGACCAGCTACGAGCAGTACTTC	CASRASAGTSTSYEQYF
TRBJ2-3	TRBD1	.	TRBV29-1	TGCAGCGTTGCCCCCCCCGGACAGGACACAGATACGCAGTATTTT	CSVAPPGQDTDTQYF
TRBJ1-6	.	many	TRBV20-1	TGCAGCCCTGGAGGGCTCGCCTATAATTCACCCCTCCACTTT	CSPGGLAYNSPLHF